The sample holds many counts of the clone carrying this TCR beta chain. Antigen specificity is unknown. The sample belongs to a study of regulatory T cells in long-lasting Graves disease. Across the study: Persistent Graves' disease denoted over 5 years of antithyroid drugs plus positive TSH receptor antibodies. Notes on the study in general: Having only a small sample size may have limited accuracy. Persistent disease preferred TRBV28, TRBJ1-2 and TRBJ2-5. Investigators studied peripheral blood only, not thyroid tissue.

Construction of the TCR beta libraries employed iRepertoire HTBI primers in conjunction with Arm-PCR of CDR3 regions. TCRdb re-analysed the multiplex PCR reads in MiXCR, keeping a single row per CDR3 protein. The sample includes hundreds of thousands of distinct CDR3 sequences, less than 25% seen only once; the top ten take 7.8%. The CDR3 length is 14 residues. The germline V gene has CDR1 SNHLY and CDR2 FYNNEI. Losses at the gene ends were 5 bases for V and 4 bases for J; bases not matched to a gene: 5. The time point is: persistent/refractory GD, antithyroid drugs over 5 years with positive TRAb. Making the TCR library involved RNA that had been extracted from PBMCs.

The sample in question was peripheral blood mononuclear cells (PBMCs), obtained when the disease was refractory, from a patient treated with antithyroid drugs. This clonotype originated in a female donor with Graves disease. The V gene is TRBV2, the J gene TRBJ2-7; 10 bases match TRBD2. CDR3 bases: TGTGCCAGCAGTAATAGCGGGAGGTTTTACGAGCAGTACTTC. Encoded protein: CASSNSGRFYEQYF.